The 27 T cell receptor beta chains below were found in one sample sequenced in a study of technical replicates of blood from a handful of donors. TCRdb keeps only in-frame clones here, not all; method: immunoSEQ multiplex PCR. The sample has about 94,000 clones; 95% are singletons. The sequencing sample was made of T cells isolated from PBMCs. The receptors come from a human donor in good health.

The chain links TRBV11-3 to TRBJ2-2; 10 bases line up with TRBD1. Germline loops: CDR1 SGHNT, CDR2 YENEEA. J was trimmed by 3 bases and V by 5 bases; bases with no gene match: 3. CDR3 length: 15 amino acids. The CDR3 DNA is TGTGCCAGCAGCGCGGGACAGGGGTACACCGGGGAGCTGTTTTTT. Amino acids: CASSAGQGYTGELFF.

The J gene is TRBJ2-7, the V gene TRBV5-8; 7 bases match TRBD2. CDR1 is SGHTS, CDR2 YDEGEE, per germline. The V gene end was trimmed by 4 bases and the J gene end by 5 bases; junction bases not matched to a gene: 18. This CDR3 spans 17 amino acids. CDR3 sequence: CASSTLFSAGVIHEQYF. The CDR3 nucleotides read TGTGCCAGCAGCACACTATTTAGCGCGGGAGTTATCCACGAGCAGTACTTC.

The chain has TRBV6-5 and TRBJ2-3; D remains unclear. CDR3 length: 14 residues. The germline V gene has CDR1 MNHEY and CDR2 SVGAGI. V lost 6 bases and J 0 bases, leaving 10 bases between the germline ends. CDR3 loop: CASRLKSSTDTQYF. As DNA, the CDR3 is TGTGCCAGCAGGCTAAAGTCTAGCACAGATACGCAGTATTTT.

This chain connects TRBV18 to TRBJ1-1; no clear D gene. V lost 0 bases and J lost 7, with 9 bases in between. This CDR3 is 13 amino acids long. Germline CDR1 KGHSH, CDR2 LQKENI. The CDR3 sequence: CASSPPTTDEAFF. The CDR3 DNA reads as TGTGCCAGCTCACCACCGACAACTGATGAAGCTTTCTTT.

V gene TRBV7-6 combines with J gene TRBJ2-1; 8 nucleotides agree with TRBD2. With 5 bases clipped from V and 4 bases from J, the junction kept 7 bases outside the gene matches. CDR1 and CDR2 (germline): SGHVS, FNYEAQ. The CDR3 covers 15 residues. CDR3 in DNA: TGTGCCAGCAGCCGCCGGGGGGGCGTGTACAATGAGCAGTTCTTC. This translates into CASSRRGGVYNEQFF.

This clone was detected once. The chain joins TRBV6-5 to TRBJ2-7; D ambiguous. This CDR3 has 12 residues. Per the germline V gene, CDR1 is MNHEY and CDR2 is SVGAGI. V lost 5 bases to trimming and J lost 6 bases, with 11 bases between them. The CDR3 loop is CASSPSQVEQYF. The CDR3 DNA sequence: TGTGCCAGCAGTCCCTCCCAGGTCGAGCAGTACTTC.

Here the CDR3 reads CAIRGQGIYEQYF. CDR3 in DNA: TGTGCCATCAGGGGACAGGGGATCTACGAGCAGTACTTC. This sequence joins TRBV10-3 and TRBJ2-7, with 10 positions matching TRBD1. The CDR3 loop spans 13 amino acids. V dropped 6 bases and J dropped 3; count of bases not matched to a gene: 2. The germline V gene has CDR1 ENHRY and CDR2 SYGVKD.

The rearrangement joins TRBV19 to TRBJ1-5, with TRBD1 matching 9 bases. J was trimmed by 6 bases and V by 6 bases; bases with no gene match: 12. In germline, CDR1 is LNHDA, CDR2 SQIVND (reference sequence). The length of the CDR3 is 16 residues. CDR3 in amino acids: CASRRMGQGVFQPQHF. In DNA form, the CDR3 reads TGTGCCAGTAGACGGATGGGACAGGGCGTCTTTCAGCCCCAGCATTTT.

The J gene is TRBJ1-3, the V gene TRBV4-1; D is uncertain. Germline V lookup: CDR1 MGHRA, CDR2 YSYEKL. The CDR3 is 13 residues long. The V end was cut by 7 bases, the J end by 0 bases, with 7 bases between. CDR3 residues: CASKQSSGNTIYF. DNA of the CDR3: TGCGCCAGCAAACAGAGCTCTGGAAACACCATATATTTT.

This clone is a singleton in its sample. The chain joins TRBV11-3 to TRBJ2-5; a possible D gene is TRBD1 (5 bases). Germline loops: CDR1 SGHNT, CDR2 YENEEA. This CDR3 contains 14 residues. V shed 5 bases and J shed 2 bases, with 12 bases lying between them. The CDR3 spells CASSGAHFQETQYF. The CDR3 coding sequence is TGTGCCAGCAGCGGGGCCCACTTTCAAGAGACCCAGTACTTC.

The CDR3 DNA is TGTGCCAGCAACTCCCAAGCGGGATTCACAGATACGCAGTATTTT. As protein: CASNSQAGFTDTQYF. This sequence joins TRBV11-2 and TRBJ2-3; the match to TRBD2 covers 7 bases. Losses at the gene ends were 7 bases for V and 2 bases for J; bases not matched to a gene: 9. From germline, CDR1 is SGHAT and CDR2 FQNNGV. CDR3 length: 15 residues. The variable domain in full, with the rest retrieved from reference TRBV11-2 and TRBJ2-3, is EAGVAQSPRYKIIEKRQSVAFWCNPISGHATLYWYQQILGQGPKLLIQFQNNGVVDDSQLPKDRFSAERLKGVDSTLKIQPAKLEDSAVYLCASNSQAGFTDTQYFGPGTRLTVL.

CDR3 loop: CASGLAGTGELFF. CDR3 coding DNA: TGTGCCAGCGGGCTAGCGGGGACCGGGGAGCTGTTTTTT. The J gene is TRBJ2-2, the V gene TRBV6-1; TRBD2 matches at 9 bases. Germline loops: CDR1 MNHNS, CDR2 SASEGT. With 8 bases clipped from V and 5 bases from J, the junction kept 3 bases outside the gene matches. The length of the CDR3 is 13 residues.

Here the CDR3 DNA reads TGCGCCAGCAGCCTGAGCTCCTACAATGAGCAGTTCTTC. This encodes CASSLSSYNEQFF. This rearrangement joins TRBV4-1 to TRBJ2-1, with no clear D. The V end lost 4 bases, the J end lost 0 bases, and 4 bases lay between the germline ends. The CDR3 has 13 residues. Germline values: CDR1 MGHRA, CDR2 YSYEKL.

V usage is TRBV5-8 and J usage is TRBJ1-1; D call uncertain. Trimming stripped 4 bases from V and 6 bases from J, with 19 bases between. Germline values: CDR1 SGHTS, CDR2 YDEGEE. CDR3 length: 15 residues. The CDR3 DNA reads TGTGCCAGCAGCCAACCTCTGGGCGGGAAAGCTGAAGCTTTCTTT. Its translation: CASSQPLGGKAEAFF.

The chain uses TRBV4-1 and TRBJ2-2, with 11 nucleotides matching TRBD2. V lost 4 bases to trimming and J lost 6 bases; unmatched junction nucleotides: 16. The CDR3 length is 19 residues. Germline V gene sequence: CDR1 MGHRA, CDR2 YSYEKL. This CDR3 is CASSPSLAGGLEGSGELFF. In nucleotides, the CDR3 is TGCGCCAGCAGCCCCTCCCTAGCGGGAGGATTGGAAGGGTCCGGGGAGCTGTTTTTT.

The V gene is TRBV5-4, the J gene TRBJ2-7; TRBD2 aligns across 9 bases. Germline lookup yields CDR1 SGHNT and CDR2 YYREEE (reference sequence). The CDR3 contains 14 residues. After removal of 4 bases from V and 5 bases from J, the junction contained 7 bases not matched to a gene. The CDR3 is CASSPTSGTNEQYF. Written as DNA, the CDR3 is TGTGCCAGCAGCCCGACTAGCGGTACGAACGAGCAGTACTTC.

The rearrangement links TRBV5-1 to TRBJ2-3; 9 bases agree with TRBD2. The V gene's germline CDR1 is SGHRS and CDR2 YFSETQ. J gave up 3 bases and V 0 bases, and 8 bases lay outside the gene matches. The CDR3 runs to 17 residues. This CDR3 is CASSLVLAGSYTDTQYF. DNA of the CDR3: TGCGCCAGCAGCTTGGTTCTAGCGGGATCTTATACAGATACGCAGTATTTT.

J is TRBJ2-7 and V is TRBV7-9; 7 nucleotides align to TRBD1. Per the germline V gene, CDR1 is SEHNR and CDR2 is FQNEAQ (reference sequence). With 5 bases clipped from V and 3 bases from J, the junction kept 4 bases outside the gene matches. The length of the CDR3 is 13 residues. The CDR3, as DNA: TGTGCCAGCAGCGTGGGACAGCTCTACGAGCAGTACTTC. It is translated as CASSVGQLYEQYF.

The V call is TRBV11-3, the J call TRBJ2-3; TRBD2 might be the D (5 bases). The CDR3 is 13 amino acids. The V and J ends lost 5 bases and 5 bases respectively, with 11 bases between them. The germline V gene encodes CDR1 SGHNT and CDR2 YENEEA. CDR3 sequence reads: CASSRERVDTQYF. CDR3 DNA: TGTGCCAGCAGCCGGGAAAGGGTAGATACGCAGTATTTT.

The chain has TRBV7-3 and TRBJ2-5, with 7 bases lining up with TRBD1. The CDR3 runs to 17 residues. Germline V lookup: CDR1 SGHTA, CDR2 FQGTGA. The V and J ends lost 2 bases and 4 bases, in that order; junction bases with no gene match: 13. CDR3 sequence reads: CASSLAFTGDVGETQYF. CDR3 sequence (DNA): TGTGCCAGCAGCTTAGCGTTCACAGGGGATGTCGGAGAGACCCAGTACTTC.

In its sample, this clone was seen once. The rearrangement joins TRBV5-1 to TRBJ2-1; no definite D call. The CDR3 sequence is 16 residues long. Germline CDR1 SGHRS, CDR2 YFSETQ. Trimming removed 1 base at V and 0 bases at J, with 11 bases between. This CDR3 is CASSLIAASSYNEQFF. In nucleotides, the CDR3 is TGCGCCAGCAGCTTGATTGCGGCCAGCTCCTACAATGAGCAGTTCTTC.

CDR3 loop: CASSFGQEYTEAFF. CDR3 in DNA: TGTGCCAGCAGCTTCGGACAGGAGTACACTGAAGCTTTCTTT. This sequence joins TRBV7-9 and TRBJ1-1; 7 bases fit TRBD1. Germline lookup yields CDR1 SEHNR and CDR2 FQNEAQ (reference sequence). The CDR3 is 14 residues long. The V and J ends lost 3 bases and 3 bases, in that order; junction bases with no gene match: 4.

J is TRBJ2-5 and V is TRBV5-5; TRBD1 might be the D (5 bases). Germline V gene lookup returns CDR1 SGHKS and CDR2 YYEKEE (reference sequence). The CDR3 is 14 residues long. V lost 4 bases and J lost 7, with 17 bases in between. Written as DNA, the CDR3 is TGTGCCAGCAGCCGGGCAGGGATAGACGCGACCCAGTACTTC. Its protein is CASSRAGIDATQYF.

J is TRBJ1-1 and V is TRBV6-1; the match to TRBD1 covers 8 bases. Losses at the gene ends were 9 bases for V and 5 bases for J; bases not matched to a gene: 11. The germline CDR1 and CDR2 sequences are MNHNS and SASEGT. The length of the CDR3 is 14 residues. The CDR3 DNA sequence: TGTGCCAGTATTAAGGACAGGGTGGAAACTGAAGCTTTCTTT. Protein sequence: CASIKDRVETEAFF.

The gene calls are TRBV5-1 and TRBJ2-3; 12 bases fit TRBD2. J was trimmed by 6 bases and V by 3 bases; bases with no gene match: 5. This CDR3 contains 15 residues. The germline gives CDR1 SGHRS, CDR2 YFSETQ. The CDR3 DNA reads as TGCGCCAGCAGCTCCGGACTAGCGGGGATCGATACGCAGTATTTT. Its protein product is CASSSGLAGIDTQYF. The entire variable domain, with the rest obtained from reference TRBV5-1 and TRBJ2-3, is as follows: KAGVTQTPRYLIKTRGQQVTLSCSPISGHRSVSWYQQTPGQGLQFLFEYFSETQRNKGNFPGRFSGRQFSNSRSEMNVSTLELGDSALYLCASSSGLAGIDTQYFGPGTRLTVL.

The rearrangement uses TRBV2 and TRBJ1-1; TRBD1 is a possible D gene (5 bases). The germline CDR1 and CDR2 sequences are SNHLY and FYNNEI. V gave up 0 bases and J gave up 4 bases, with 9 bases separating them. The CDR3 runs 14 residues. The CDR3 protein is CASSEAPGITEAFF. CDR3 sequence (DNA): TGTGCCAGCAGTGAAGCGCCAGGGATCACTGAAGCTTTCTTT.

V and J are TRBV6-4 and TRBJ1-2; D gene ambiguous. The CDR3 consists of 15 residues. V lost 5 bases and J lost 2, with 15 bases in between. The germline gives CDR1 MRHNA, CDR2 SNTAGT. The CDR3 here is CASSRDRTGNYGYTF. As DNA, the CDR3 is TGTGCCAGCAGTCGGGATAGGACGGGAAACTATGGCTACACCTTC.